The 17 T cell receptor beta chains reported below all come from one sample, sequenced in a study of cytomegalovirus exposure and HLA in healthy donors. Primers for the PCR totalled 60 Vbeta and 13 Jbeta. The method was immunoSEQ multiplex PCR; TCRdb's version includes in-frame clones alone and lacks a portion of them. The sample consists of approximately 200,000 clones, 80% to 85% of them appearing once. Sequencing input: PBMCs. Receptors originate from a woman aged 18-29 years in good health and CMV-seropositive.

J is TRBJ2-2 and V is TRBV14; tentative D call: TRBD2 (6 bases). The CDR3 has 14 residues. V dropped 6 bases and J dropped 4 bases, with 12 bases sitting between them. Germline values: CDR1 SGHDN, CDR2 FVKESK. CDR3 residues: CASRSRGSTGELFF. In nucleotides, the CDR3 is TGTGCCAGCAGGTCCCGGGGGAGCACCGGGGAGCTGTTTTTT.

The chain couples TRBV19 to TRBJ1-1; D is unresolved. CDR3 length equals 11 residues. Germline loops: CDR1 LNHDA, CDR2 SQIVND (reference sequence). V shed 4 bases and J shed 6 bases, with 6 bases lying between them. The CDR3 is CASSSRSEAFF. The DNA of the CDR3 is TGTGCCAGTAGTAGTCGGTCTGAAGCTTTCTTT.

The chain uses TRBV4-1 and TRBJ1-1, with a weak D call TRBD1 (5 bases). This CDR3 is built from 15 residues. Germline-derived CDR1 and CDR2 are MGHRA and YSYEKL. V shed 0 bases and J shed 5 bases, with 13 bases lying between them. This chain's CDR3 is CASSQDLQGSTEAFF. The CDR3 nucleotides are TGCGCCAGCAGCCAAGATCTGCAGGGAAGTACTGAAGCTTTCTTT.

This sequence joins TRBV5-1 and TRBJ1-2; tentative D call: TRBD1 (5 bases). CDR3 length: 14 residues. Germline V lookup: CDR1 SGHRS, CDR2 YFSETQ. Trimming stripped 6 bases from V and 3 bases from J, with 15 bases between. The CDR3, as DNA: TGCGCCAGCAAAGAACTTCGGGGGGACTATGGCTACACCTTC. Protein sequence: CASKELRGDYGYTF.

The V and J genes are TRBV2 and TRBJ2-2; 8 bases line up with TRBD1. Trimming removed 4 bases from V and 9 bases from J; junction bases left unmatched: 7. CDR1 and CDR2 from the germline V gene are SNHLY and FYNNEI. The CDR3 is made up of 14 amino acids. CDR3 sequence reads: CASSALTGDRELFF. The DNA for the CDR3 is TGTGCCAGCAGTGCCTTGACAGGGGATCGGGAGCTGTTTTTT.

The chain recombines TRBV6-1 with TRBJ1-5, with TRBD1 matching over 7 bases. CDR1 and CDR2 from the germline V gene are MNHNS and SASEGT. V shed 8 bases and J 1 base; nucleotides not matched to a gene: 5. The CDR3 extends over 14 amino acids. CDR3 sequence (DNA): TGTGCCAGCCTACAGGGGCCGAGCAATCAGCCCCAGCATTTT. It encodes CASLQGPSNQPQHF.

The chain couples TRBV2 to TRBJ1-1, with a tentative D call TRBD1 (6 bases). The germline V gene has CDR1 SNHLY and CDR2 FYNNEI. The V and J ends lost 8 bases and 4 bases respectively, with 20 bases between them. This CDR3 spans 15 amino acids. The CDR3 sequence: CASGLSRGKITEAFF. The CDR3 nucleotides read TGTGCCAGCGGTCTCTCGAGGGGGAAGATCACTGAAGCTTTCTTT.

This clone was seen only a few times. The gene calls are TRBV6-5 and TRBJ1-1; D may be TRBD1 (6 bases). The V and J ends lost 7 bases and 10 bases respectively, with 19 bases between them. In germline, CDR1 is MNHEY, CDR2 SVGAGI. This CDR3 is 13 amino acids long. This CDR3 is CASTTQGPGLAFF. CDR3 DNA sequence: TGTGCCAGCACGACTCAGGGGCCAGGACTAGCTTTCTTT.

The V and J genes are TRBV4-1 and TRBJ2-1; 8 positions match TRBD2. The CDR3 loop spans 17 amino acids. J lost 3 bases, V lost 0 bases, and 7 bases had no gene match. Germline V gene data show CDR1 as MGHRA and CDR2 as YSYEKL. CDR3: CASSQDRTGGLYNEQFF. In DNA, the CDR3 is TGCGCCAGCAGCCAAGATCGGACGGGGGGGCTCTACAATGAGCAGTTCTTC.

The rearrangement uses TRBV5-1 and TRBJ2-2, with 10 bases identical to TRBD2. This CDR3 spans 22 amino acids. V was pared by 8 bases and J by 0 bases, with 25 bases of the junction left unmatched. Germline V gene sequence: CDR1 SGHRS, CDR2 YFSETQ. This CDR3 is CASSGERLLNQLAGTNTGELFF. CDR3 in DNA: TGCGCCAGTTCGGGGGAGCGACTCCTGAACCAACTAGCGGGGACGAACACCGGGGAGCTGTTTTTT.

The V and J genes are TRBV18 and TRBJ1-1, with TRBD1 as a possible D gene (6 bases). V lost 5 bases, J lost 6 bases, and 13 bases lay in between. The CDR3 contains 13 residues. In germline, CDR1 is KGHSH, CDR2 LQKENI. The CDR3 DNA follows: TGTGCCAGCTCAAAGGCCGGGACACCTGAAGCTTTCTTT. This sequence encodes CASSKAGTPEAFF.

The chain uses TRBV10-1 and TRBJ1-1; D call uncertain. The CDR3 loop spans 14 amino acids. CDR1 and CDR2 from the germline V gene are WNHNN and SYGVQD (reference sequence). Trimming stripped 2 bases from V and 4 bases from J, with 11 bases between. CDR3 sequence reads: CASSEQREFTEAFF. For the CDR3, the DNA is TGCGCCAGCAGTGAGCAGAGGGAGTTCACTGAAGCTTTCTTT.

V and J are TRBV19 and TRBJ1-2; 7 bases fit TRBD1. Germline CDR1 is LNHDA and CDR2 is SQIVND (reference sequence). This CDR3 region has 15 residues. V shed 5 bases, J shed 5 bases, and the junction held 11 bases outside the gene matches. The CDR3 region has the DNA TGTGCCAGTAGTGTGGGAAGGGGGCGGCATTATGGCTACACCTTC. This codes for CASSVGRGRHYGYTF.

This rearrangement joins TRBV4-1 to TRBJ2-7; D remains unclear. The germline V gene has CDR1 MGHRA and CDR2 YSYEKL. Trimming took off 1 base at V and 6 bases at J, with 7 bases between the two ends. This CDR3 is built from 12 residues. Here the CDR3 reads CASSQGFGEQYF. CDR3 nucleotides: TGCGCCAGCAGCCAAGGGTTCGGCGAGCAGTACTTC.

The chain joins TRBV25-1 to TRBJ1-2; D may be TRBD1 (6 bases). Germline lookup yields CDR1 MGHDK and CDR2 SYGVNS. The CDR3 totals 14 residues. Trimming pared 2 bases from V and 3 bases from J, leaving 10 bases between. CDR3 region: CASSERTDYYGYTF. Written as DNA, the CDR3 is TGTGCCAGCAGTGAACGGACAGATTACTATGGCTACACCTTC.

The V call is TRBV19, the J call TRBJ1-2, with D tentatively TRBD1 (6 bases). V lost 7 bases, J lost 6 bases, and 18 bases lay in between. Germline V gene sequence: CDR1 LNHDA, CDR2 SQIVND (reference sequence). There are 14 residues in the CDR3. The chain's CDR3 is CASTRSGTSDGYTF. The CDR3 coding sequence is TGTGCCAGTACCAGATCCGGGACATCTGATGGCTACACCTTC. Full variable domain (missing parts from reference TRBV19 and TRBJ1-2): DGGITQSPKYLFRKEGQNVTLSCEQNLNHDAMYWYRQDPGQGLRLIYYSQIVNDFQKGDIAEGYSVSREKKESFPLTVTSAQKNPTAFYLCASTRSGTSDGYTFGSGTRLTVV.

This clone was found once. The gene calls are TRBV5-4 and TRBJ2-1; D not resolved. The V gene lost 5 bases and the J gene lost 5 bases, with 17 bases spanning the gap. The CDR3 is 15 residues long. Germline V gives CDR1 SGHNT, CDR2 YYREEE (reference sequence). The DNA of the CDR3 is TGTGCCAGCAGTACGGGTGCATCGAGAGACAATGAGCAGTTCTTC. Protein: CASSTGASRDNEQFF.